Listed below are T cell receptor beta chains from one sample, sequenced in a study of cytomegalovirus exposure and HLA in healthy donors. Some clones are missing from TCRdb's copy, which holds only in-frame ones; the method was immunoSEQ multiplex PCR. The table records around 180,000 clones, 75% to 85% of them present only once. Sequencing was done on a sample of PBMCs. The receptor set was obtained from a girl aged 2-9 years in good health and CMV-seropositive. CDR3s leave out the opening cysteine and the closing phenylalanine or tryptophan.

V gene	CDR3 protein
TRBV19	ASARDRVGEQF
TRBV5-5	ASSKGDRTPFDQPQH
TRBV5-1	ASSLEAGGPRGYEQY
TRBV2	ASSEEGPDYTEAF
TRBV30	AWGTETYEQY
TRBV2	ASSDMRGPSLEQY
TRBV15	ATSRDRGSYNEQF
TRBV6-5	ASRRLLSSYNEQF
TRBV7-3	ASSLRPGGFHEQY
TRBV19	ASSMAGLAGGHNEQF
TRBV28	ASSFGTGNQPQH
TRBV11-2	ASSLWGWEKLF
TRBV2	ASSEINTEAF
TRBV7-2	ASSLVNPGQFYEQY
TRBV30	AWRRRRVGNEQF
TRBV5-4	ASSKGAVTGEETQY
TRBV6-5	ASSYSPQAANYGYT
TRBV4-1	ASSQPGLAPDTQY
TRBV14	ASSSKYRGPYEQY
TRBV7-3	ASSLPFYRGLGNTEAF
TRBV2	ASSPGGRPSNQPQH
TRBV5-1	ASSLVGGREQY
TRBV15	ATSSTPGLLAGLPYEQY
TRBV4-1	ASSQRTLTSYEQY
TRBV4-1	ASSQDRNRAYEQY
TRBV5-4	ASNPRPGQMSTEAF
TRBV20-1	SARGTATQY
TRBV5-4	ASSPDRPSYNEQF
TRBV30	AWSVAVEKLF
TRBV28	ASYPATLGGKLF
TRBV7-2	ASSVTGTGVNEQY
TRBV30	AWCQGGEGNQPQH
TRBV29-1	SAGTSGREQY
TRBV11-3	ASSLDRLATPSYNEQF
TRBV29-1	SSSPLAAWVNNEQF
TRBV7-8	ASSLVSASGTNEQF